The entry below gives a single T cell receptor (beta chain) sequence along with its context. Its specificity is unknown. This entry belongs to a study of blood T cells in healthy people across ages. Study observations and caveats: TCR beta diversity, measured per million T cells, fell in a roughly linear way with age. Reliance upon unsorted PBMCs precluded definitive naive versus antigen-experienced comparison. Changes in expanded clonotypes were possibly confounded, as the CMV status of donors was unknown.

The CDR3 contains 19 residues. After removal of 6 bases from V and 0 bases from J, the junction contained 11 bases not matched to a gene. Germline CDR1 reads MNHNS; CDR2 reads SASEGT. Per-sample yields of isolated PBMCs were at least 6 million. PCR was performed a second time for roughly 7 to 12 cycles using a sample-barcoded 5' primer and a J-beta primer mix. TCRdb fed the 5' RACE reads into MiXCR, producing one record per CDR3 protein. The sample has around 750,000 distinct CDR3 sequences, approximately 53% seen once. The clonotype originates from a man older than 75 in good health. The specimen was blood. This sequence joins TRBV6-1 and TRBJ2-6; 10 nucleotides line up with TRBD1. The CDR3 bases are TGTGCCAGCAGAGAAAATCCGGGACAGGGGCGCTCTGGGGCCAACGTCCTGACTTTC. As protein: CASRENPGQGRSGANVLTF.